The 29 T cell receptor beta chains reported below all come from one sample, sequenced in a study of T cells in Graves' hyperthyroidism and ophthalmopathy. RNA transcripts yielded amplified TCR beta CDR3 regions. When the TCR CDR3 underwent first-round RT-PCR, the HTBI primer set was used. One entry per CDR3 protein, called by TCRdb with MiXCR from the multiplex PCR reads. The table lists a few hundred thousand distinct CDR3 sequences, more than 15% of them singletons. Sequenced: blood. The receptors shown here come from a woman in her 40s with Graves' ophthalmopathy.

In its sample, this clonotype was seen many times. V gene TRBV3-1 combines with J gene TRBJ1-6; D call uncertain. The CDR3 is 13 residues long. Germline CDR1 is LGHDT and CDR2 is YNNKEL (reference sequence). V was clipped by 2 bases and J by 5 bases, with 4 bases between them. CDR3: CASSQLNNSPLHF. CDR3 DNA sequence: TGTGCCAGCAGCCAATTGAATAATTCACCCCTCCACTTT.

This chain joins TRBV14 and TRBJ1-6, with D perhaps TRBD1 (5 bases). Trimming removed 3 bases from V and 1 base from J, with 16 bases in between. The CDR3 spans 18 residues. CDR1 is SGHDN and CDR2 is FVKESK in the germline V gene. The CDR3, as DNA: TGTGCCAGCAGCCACTCACCCGGCAGGGCTTCCTATAATTCACCCCTCCACTTT. Translated: CASSHSPGRASYNSPLHF.

There are a few counts of this clonotype. This sequence joins TRBV19 and TRBJ2-1; D gene ambiguous. Germline V gives CDR1 LNHDA, CDR2 SQIVND (reference sequence). The CDR3 is 15 amino acids. V gave up 6 bases and J gave up 7 bases, with 19 bases separating them. CDR3 sequence: CASSQERWRWNEQFF. The CDR3 DNA sequence: TGTGCCAGTAGCCAGGAACGTTGGCGTTGGAATGAGCAGTTCTTC.

There are many counts of this clonotype. This sequence joins TRBV2 and TRBJ1-2; 8 bases map to TRBD1. CDR3 length: 13 residues. V shed 8 bases and J 3 bases; nucleotides not matched to a gene: 5. Germline V gene data show CDR1 as SNHLY and CDR2 as FYNNEI. CDR3 protein: CASLAGGDYGYTF. The CDR3, as DNA: TGTGCCAGCCTTGCAGGGGGCGACTATGGCTACACCTTC.

The genes are TRBV4-3 and TRBJ2-5; D call uncertain. V was trimmed by 0 bases and J by 5 bases, leaving 7 bases between them. This CDR3 comprises 13 residues. Germline CDR1 reads LGHNA; CDR2 reads YSLEER. CDR3 region: CASSQDAVETQYF. The CDR3 DNA reads as TGCGCCAGCAGCCAAGATGCGGTGGAGACCCAGTACTTC.

This clonotype was detected a few times. The V and J genes are TRBV12-3 or TRBV12-4 and TRBJ1-3; TRBD1 might be the D (5 bases). This CDR3 comprises 14 residues. The V gene lost 6 bases and the J gene lost 5 bases, with 14 bases spanning the gap. CDR3: CASSHGTPRNTIYF. CDR3 coding DNA: TGTGCCAGCAGCCACGGGACCCCAAGAAACACCATATATTTT.

This clonotype was counted ten times or more. V and J are TRBV7-2 and TRBJ2-2; 7 bases fit TRBD1. This CDR3 comprises 16 residues. Germline lookup yields CDR1 SGHTA and CDR2 FQGNSA. V lost 3 bases, J lost 0 bases, and 4 bases stayed unmatched. CDR3 DNA sequence: TGTGCCAGCAGCTTTAATGGACAGGCGAACACCGGGGAGCTGTTTTTT. This gives the protein CASSFNGQANTGELFF.

This clonotype was recorded at least ten times. The chain recombines TRBV5-1 with TRBJ2-3, with D maybe TRBD2 (6 bases). The CDR3 extends over 14 amino acids. The V gene lost 0 bases and the J gene lost 5 bases, with 10 bases spanning the gap. Per the germline V gene, CDR1 is SGHRS and CDR2 is YFSETQ. CDR3 in amino acids: CASSLGGSGDTQYF. The CDR3 DNA is TGCGCCAGCAGCTTGGGAGGTAGCGGAGATACGCAGTATTTT.

This clonotype was detected many times. This chain links TRBV9 with TRBJ2-2; D gene uncertain. Germline CDR1 is SGDLS and CDR2 is YYNGEE. The CDR3 runs to 11 residues. Between the trimmed V and J ends, which lost 2 bases and 6 bases, there was a span of 2 bases. The CDR3 sequence is CASSVPGELFF. CDR3 nucleotides: TGTGCCAGCAGCGTTCCCGGGGAGCTGTTTTTT.

The table lists this clonotype with many counts. DNA of the CDR3: TGCAGTGCACGACGAGGGTTAGCCTACGAGCAGTACTTC. As protein: CSARRGLAYEQYF. This rearrangement joins TRBV20-1 to TRBJ2-7; a weak D match, TRBD2 (5 bases). The V gene lost 6 bases and the J gene lost 2 bases, with 14 bases spanning the gap. The CDR3 contains 13 residues. Germline lookup yields CDR1 DFQATT and CDR2 SNEGSKA (reference sequence).

The chain uses TRBV7-9 and TRBJ1-3; D possibly corresponds to TRBD1 (6 bases). The CDR3 is 15 amino acids. The V gene's germline CDR1 is SEHNR and CDR2 FQNEAQ (reference sequence). Deletions cut 4 bases from V and 2 bases from J, with 12 bases between. CDR3 in DNA: TGTGCCAGCAGCTCACAGGGAAATGCTGGAAACACCATATATTTT. Its translation: CASSSQGNAGNTIYF.

The V call is TRBV6-6, the J call TRBJ2-6, with a weak D call TRBD2 (6 bases). V was pared by 2 bases and J by 4 bases, with 9 bases between. The CDR3 contains 15 residues. Germline V gene lookup returns CDR1 MNHNY and CDR2 SVGAGI (reference sequence). The CDR3 reads CASSYGGAGANVLTF. The CDR3 bases are TGTGCCAGCAGTTACGGCGGGGCCGGGGCCAACGTCCTGACTTTC.

This clonotype appeared a few times. V and J are TRBV28 and TRBJ1-1; perhaps TRBD1 as D (6 bases). The CDR3 sequence is 14 residues long. Trimming pared 3 bases from V and 6 bases from J, leaving 14 bases between. CDR1 and CDR2 (germline): MDHEN, SYDVKM. In DNA form, the CDR3 reads TGTGCCAGCAGTTTCTCGAGGGGGTTGGCTGAAGCTTTCTTT. It specifies CASSFSRGLAEAFF.

The chain couples TRBV12-3 or TRBV12-4 to TRBJ1-1; tentatively, D is TRBD1 (6 bases). V was pared by 4 bases and J by 11 bases, with 17 bases between. The CDR3 extends over 13 amino acids. Here the CDR3 DNA reads TGTGCCAGCAGTTGGGGGCCGAGCAGCTGGGCTTTCTTT. Translation gives CASSWGPSSWAFF.

This clonotype was counted at least ten times. The chain carries TRBV20-1 and TRBJ2-5; D is perhaps TRBD1 (6 bases). This CDR3 comprises 13 residues. The germline V gene encodes CDR1 DFQATT and CDR2 SNEGSKA (reference sequence). V was clipped by 3 bases and J by 7 bases, with 15 bases between them. The CDR3 sequence is CSASGPRRGTQYF. In nucleotides, the CDR3 is TGCAGTGCTAGTGGGCCACGCAGGGGGACCCAGTACTTC.

This clonotype came up a few times. The chain joins TRBV3-1 to TRBJ2-5, with 15 bases fitting TRBD2. Germline CDR1 LGHDT, CDR2 YNNKEL (reference sequence). V lost 5 bases, J lost 4 bases, and 8 bases stayed unmatched. This CDR3 is built from 17 residues. DNA for the CDR3: TGTGCCAGCAGCGAAGGGGGACTAGCGGGGGGCCGAGAGACCCAGTACTTC. Its translation: CASSEGGLAGGRETQYF.

The V call is TRBV20-1, the J call TRBJ2-1, with TRBD2 matching 10 bases. J gave up 3 bases and V 3 bases, and 14 bases lay outside the gene matches. The CDR3 length is 18 residues. Germline V gene data show CDR1 as DFQATT and CDR2 as SNEGSKA (reference sequence). DNA for the CDR3: TGCAGTGCTAGGAGGAGGGCGACTAGCGGGCGGGACTACAATGAGCAGTTCTTC. It yields the protein CSARRRATSGRDYNEQFF.

This clonotype was detected only a few times. This chain links TRBV19 with TRBJ2-7; D remains ambiguous. This CDR3 region has 14 residues. CDR1 is LNHDA and CDR2 is SQIVND in the germline V gene (reference sequence). V lost 6 bases and J lost 1, with 13 bases in between. CDR3 DNA: TGTGCCAGTAGACTCACGAAGCTTTCCTACGAGCAGTACTTC. It codes for CASRLTKLSYEQYF.

This clonotype was detected ten times or more. The chain links TRBV9 to TRBJ2-3; either TRBD1 or TRBD2 may fit D (7 bases each). The V gene's germline CDR1 is SGDLS and CDR2 YYNGEE. V was shortened by 3 bases and J by 2 bases, with 16 bases between the two germline ends. The CDR3 totals 16 residues. CDR3 DNA: TGTGCCAGCAGCGGGGGGGGGACAGAGGTCACAGATACGCAGTATTTT. Translating gives CASSGGGTEVTDTQYF.

In its sample, this clonotype was seen a few times. The rearrangement joins TRBV4-1 to TRBJ2-7; tentatively, D is TRBD2 (5 bases). Trimming took 0 bases from V and 4 from J, leaving 10 bases between them. This CDR3 comprises 14 residues. Germline CDR1 is MGHRA and CDR2 is YSYEKL. As DNA, the CDR3 is TGCGCCAGCAGCCAAGAGCTAGCCTGGTACGAGCAGTACTTC. It yields the protein CASSQELAWYEQYF.

This clonotype appeared many times. This chain connects TRBV20-1 to TRBJ2-7; the D gene is possibly TRBD2 (6 bases). The CDR3 totals 13 residues. The V end lost 3 bases, the J end lost 2 bases, and 11 bases lay between the germline ends. Germline CDR1 is DFQATT and CDR2 is SNEGSKA (reference sequence). The CDR3 loop is CSASHREPYEQYF. The CDR3 region has the DNA TGCAGTGCTAGTCACCGGGAGCCCTACGAGCAGTACTTC.

This clonotype has only a few counts. The V call is TRBV4-1, the J call TRBJ2-2; 11 nucleotides agree with TRBD2. Germline CDR1 is MGHRA and CDR2 is YSYEKL. V shed 3 bases and J 4 bases; nucleotides not matched to a gene: 10. This CDR3 spans 18 amino acids. The DNA of the CDR3 is TGCGCCAGCAGCCATGTGCCTAGCGGGGGGTTGGGCACCGGGGAGCTGTTTTTT. Its translation is CASSHVPSGGLGTGELFF.

This clonotype was seen a handful of times. The rearrangement links TRBV7-6 to TRBJ2-3; D is uncertain. Germline V gene lookup returns CDR1 SGHVS and CDR2 FNYEAQ. Trimming pared 0 bases from V and 4 bases from J, leaving 8 bases between. CDR3 length: 14 amino acids. The CDR3 nucleotides read TGTGCCAGCAGCTTAGCCCCAGCGCCAGATACGCAGTATTTT. Amino acids: CASSLAPAPDTQYF.

This clonotype came up many times. The chain links TRBV28 to TRBJ2-7; the match to TRBD1 covers 7 bases. Germline CDR1 is MDHEN and CDR2 is SYDVKM. The CDR3 consists of 15 residues. V lost 3 bases to trimming and J lost 2 bases; unmatched junction nucleotides: 7. CDR3 DNA: TGTGCCAGCAGTTTGAACCCAGGGGGACCCTACGAGCAGTACTTC. Protein product: CASSLNPGGPYEQYF.

This clonotype occurred a few times. The V call is TRBV5-1, the J call TRBJ2-7, with D perhaps TRBD1 or TRBD2 (5 bases each). Germline assignment: CDR1 SGHRS and CDR2 YFSETQ. CDR3 length equals 15 residues. The V gene lost 3 bases and the J gene lost 0 bases, with 13 bases spanning the gap. The chain's CDR3 is CASSSGRDPSYEQYF. Written as DNA, the CDR3 is TGCGCCAGCAGCTCTGGACGGGACCCCTCCTACGAGCAGTACTTC.

The table lists this clonotype with a few counts. The CDR3 DNA sequence: TGCGCCAGCAGCTTGGAACCGGGAGACATTCAGTACTTC. Protein product: CASSLEPGDIQYF. The V and J genes are TRBV5-1 and TRBJ2-4; tentative D call: TRBD2 (6 bases). Per the germline V gene, CDR1 is SGHRS and CDR2 is YFSETQ. This CDR3 is built from 13 residues. V lost 0 bases, J lost 8 bases, and 9 bases lay in between.

This clonotype showed up many times. This rearrangement joins TRBV3-1 to TRBJ2-5; the D is unclear. Germline lookup yields CDR1 LGHDT and CDR2 YNNKEL (reference sequence). The CDR3 has 14 residues. The V end was cut by 0 bases, the J end by 7 bases, with 12 bases between. CDR3 region: CASSQDPAVGTQYF. CDR3 in DNA: TGTGCCAGCAGCCAAGATCCCGCCGTCGGGACCCAGTACTTC.

Only a few counts were recorded for this clonotype. This sequence joins TRBV11-2 and TRBJ2-1; D gene ambiguous. Germline-derived CDR1 and CDR2 are SGHAT and FQNNGV. V shed 1 base and J shed 2 bases, with 12 bases lying between them. The CDR3 is 16 residues long. This CDR3 reads CASSLVEASPYNEQFF. CDR3 in DNA: TGTGCCAGCAGCTTAGTTGAGGCTTCCCCCTACAATGAGCAGTTCTTC.

The chain has TRBV9 and TRBJ1-1; D is possibly TRBD1 (5 bases). From germline, CDR1 is SGDLS and CDR2 YYNGEE. This CDR3 region has 13 residues. V was clipped by 0 bases and J by 8 bases, with 11 bases between them. The CDR3: CASSVGGTGEAFF. The CDR3 DNA reads as TGTGCCAGCAGCGTAGGGGGTACAGGAGAAGCTTTCTTT.